Below, 6 T cell receptor beta chains from the same sample are listed, as sequenced in a study of early T cells in non-severe SARS-CoV-2 infection. Via MiXCR, TCRdb re-called the 5' RACE reads, giving one row per CDR3 protein. Of around 77,000 distinct CDR3 sequences in the sample, about 5% were seen once. The specimen was whole blood, collected at baseline. The receptor source for this set is an adult who was a healthcare worker with PCR-confirmed SARS-CoV-2 infection or an uninfected control (not recorded which).

This clonotype was counted many times. This rearrangement joins TRBV25-1 to TRBJ2-1; 16 nucleotides line up with TRBD2. J gave up 9 bases and V 4 bases, and 21 bases lay outside the gene matches. The length of the CDR3 is 21 residues. Germline CDR1 reads MGHDK; CDR2 reads SYGVNS. For the CDR3, the DNA is TGTGCCAGCAGTGTCCCAATCCCGGGACTAGCGGGAGGGTCCCGGTATGGTGAGCAGTTCTTC. It yields the protein CASSVPIPGLAGGSRYGEQFF.

There are a few counts of this clonotype. The V and J genes are TRBV10-3 and TRBJ2-7, with D perhaps TRBD1 or TRBD2 (5 bases each). Trimming took 2 bases from V and 7 from J, leaving 12 bases between them. The CDR3 loop spans 13 amino acids. The germline V gene has CDR1 ENHRY and CDR2 SYGVKD. The CDR3 nucleotides are TGTGCCATCAGTGAGCCCGGGACGAGAGAGCAGTACTTC. It is translated as CAISEPGTREQYF.

This clonotype has just a few counts. This sequence joins TRBV27 and TRBJ2-7; D not resolved. Trimming took off 2 bases at V and 3 bases at J, with 5 bases between the two ends. Per germline, CDR1 MNHEY and CDR2 SMNVEV (reference sequence). This CDR3 comprises 12 residues. CDR3 bases: TGTGCCAGCAGTTTAAAAGGCTACGAGCAGTACTTC. The encoded protein is CASSLKGYEQYF.

This clonotype was recorded a few times. The CDR3 is CASSPGQGKNTEAFF. The DNA for the CDR3 is TGTGCCAGCTCACCGGGACAGGGGAAGAACACTGAAGCTTTCTTT. The chain couples TRBV18 to TRBJ1-1, with TRBD1 matching over 10 bases. V dropped 3 bases and J dropped 1; count of bases not matched to a gene: 2. Germline V gene lookup returns CDR1 KGHSH and CDR2 LQKENI. CDR3 size: 15 residues.

This clonotype was observed a handful of times. The chain employs TRBV7-9 and TRBJ1-5, with D hard to call. Trimming pared 4 bases from V and 6 bases from J, leaving 7 bases between. This CDR3 has 12 amino acids. CDR1 SEHNR and CDR2 FQNEAQ come from the germline V gene (reference sequence). The CDR3 sequence is CASSSTSQPQHF. The CDR3 DNA reads TGTGCCAGCAGCTCGACAAGTCAGCCCCAGCATTTT.

The genes are TRBV5-1 and TRBJ1-1; D unclear. Trimming stripped 2 bases from V and 1 base from J, with 9 bases between. CDR3 length: 14 residues. Germline assignment: CDR1 SGHRS and CDR2 YFSETQ. The CDR3 DNA reads TGCGCCAGCAGCTTCCAAACATCGAACACTGAAGCTTTCTTT. It is translated as CASSFQTSNTEAFF. Drawing the rest from reference TRBV5-1 and TRBJ1-1, the complete variable domain is KAGVTQTPRYLIKTRGQQVTLSCSPISGHRSVSWYQQTPGQGLQFLFEYFSETQRNKGNFPGRFSGRQFSNSRSEMNVSTLELGDSALYLCASSFQTSNTEAFFGQGTRLTVV.